What follows describes a single TCR beta chain. This clonotype showed up many times. Its binding antigen is unknown. No per-base quality is available; no much larger clone lies one base away. Preparation of the library involved PCR. The sequencer was an Illumina HiSeq 2000. Using fastp trimming at Q25 and MiXCR clonotype assembly, TCRdb reanalyzed the public sequencing data and kept in-frame beta chains. A single entry per CDR3 protein holds the most common genes and DNA from its merged rows. This sample has some 85,000 distinct CDR3 sequences in its table, and under 55% of those were observed once. The ten top clones hold roughly 12% of the sample. The sample originates from a study of CDR3 diversity in severe acne (dated by TCRdb to 2018 to 2020). The receptor was isolated from a male donor with severe acne vulgaris. The source material was blood.

The DNA sequence is as follows: TGTGCCAGCAGTCCCACAGTTAGGGAAGCTTTCTTT. It encodes CASSPTVREAFF. The receptor chain draws on TRBV28 and TRBJ1-1, with no confident D gene call. Trimming at the junction amounts to 5 bases on V and 8 bases on J, and the germline ends lie 12 bases apart. Its CDR3 holds 12 amino acids, cysteine through phenylalanine. Of the read, only the CDR3 DNA is kept; its 36 bases are in frame from base 1. The germline V gene encodes CDR1 MDHEN and CDR2 SYDVKM. Supplemented by the reference TRBV28 and TRBJ1-1 proteins around the CDR3, the complete variable domain is DVKVTQSSRYLVKRTGEKVFLECVQDMDHENMFWYRQDPGLGLRLIYFSYDVKMKEKGDIPEGYSVSREKKERFSLILESASTNQTSMYLCASSPTVREAFFGQGTRLTVV.